A selection of T cell receptor beta chains follows, all from one sample in a study of technical replicates of blood from several donors. Profiled with immunoSEQ multiplex PCR; TCRdb holds only in-frame clones, not every one. The table has 75,000 to 90,000 clones, roughly 97% seen once. Specimen: T cells isolated from PBMCs. These receptors came from a human donor in good health. Each CDR3 is given with its conserved first and last residue.

v_call | cdr3_aa
TRBV5-4 | CASSIPLEGAYEQYF
TRBV5-4 | CASSGTGTGPSGANVLTF
TRBV9 | CASSVGAGVGQPQHF
TRBV11-2 | CASSSGGDNQPQHF
TRBV25-1 | CASSLAANTEAFF
TRBV6-1 | CASGTAGNTIYF
TRBV25-1 | CASSDRGETDTQYF
TRBV27 | CASSITGGSGYGYTF
TRBV19 | CASSAQAGAYEQYF
TRBV19 | CASSVGTDPGYNEQFF
TRBV6-6 | CASGGDGSPFPYGYTF
TRBV9 | CASSPRTGVEEKLFF
TRBV5-3 | CARSLAIGYGYTF
TRBV27 | CASSPAPLGTNVLTF
TRBV5-1 | CASSLDQGAGEKLFF